These T cell receptor beta chains were read from a single sample in a study of T cell changes during pregnancy in multiple sclerosis. Clones were sequenced by immunoSEQ multiplex PCR, and TCRdb holds only the in-frame ones, with some missing. The sample has 45,000 to 60,000 clones, around 90% seen once; the top ten hold approximately 0.61%. The source material was CD4+ T cells from peripheral blood mononuclear cells, sampled after pregnancy. The source is a female donor in good health, enrolled as a control in a pregnancy study. Each CDR3 is given with its conserved first and last residue. Fields, in order: D gene, clone size, J gene, V gene, CDR3 protein, CDR3 DNA. The D gene is left open where the match is weak. Clone size is shown for a subset of rows, as once, few, many or a class of expanded clone.

TRBD1,-,TRBJ2-5,TRBV5-8,CASSLEIGGFETQYF,TGTGCCAGCAGCTTGGAAATAGGGGGCTTTGAGACCCAGTACTTC
-,-,TRBJ2-1,TRBV23-1,CASSQSRVDNEQFF,TGCGCCAGCAGTCAATCCCGGGTCGACAATGAGCAGTTCTTC
-,-,TRBJ1-4,TRBV5-1,CASSLFSSTNEKLFF,TGCGCCAGCAGCCTTTTCTCCTCAACTAATGAAAAACTGTTTTTT
TRBD1,-,TRBJ2-7,TRBV11-2,CASSPPGTAGEQYF,TGTGCCAGCAGCCCCCCCGGGACAGCCGGCGAGCAGTACTTC
TRBD1,-,TRBJ1-1,TRBV6-5,CASTGGTEAFF,TGTGCCAGCACAGGGGGCACTGAAGCTTTCTTT
TRBD1,-,TRBJ2-7,TRBV7-3,CASSLLTGGERYF,TGTGCCAGCAGCTTATTGACAGGGGGCGAGCGGTACTTC
TRBD2,-,TRBJ2-7,TRBV27,CASRASGSQREQYF,TGTGCCAGCAGGGCTAGCGGGAGTCAGCGCGAGCAGTACTTC
TRBD1,-,TRBJ1-5,TRBV19,CASSLGQGVYQPQHF,TGTGCCAGTAGCTTAGGACAGGGGGTCTATCAGCCCCAGCATTTT
-,-,TRBJ2-2,TRBV7-2,CASSLRQGGTGELFF,TGTGCCAGCAGCTTACGGCAGGGCGGCACCGGGGAGCTGTTTTTT
TRBD2,-,TRBJ2-5,TRBV5-1,CASSFGTSGGQETQHF,TGCGCCAGCAGCTTCGGGACTAGCGGGGGACAAGAGACCCAGCACTTC
-,-,TRBJ2-2,TRBV27,CASSFEIDRTGTGELFF,TGTGCCAGCAGTTTTGAAATCGACAGGACGGGCACCGGGGAGCTGTTTTTT
TRBD1,-,TRBJ2-2,TRBV11-2,CASSPGRGQFFPGELFF,TGTGCCAGCAGCCCTGGAAGGGGACAGTTTTTTCCCGGGGAGCTGTTTTTT
-,-,TRBJ1-4,TRBV11-2,CASSLEDSGKLFF,TGTGCCAGCAGCTTAGAGGACAGCGGAAAACTGTTTTTT
-,-,TRBJ2-7,TRBV28,CASSFRAGWGQYF,TGTGCCAGCAGTTTCCGGGCGGGCTGGGGGCAGTACTTC
TRBD2,once,TRBJ2-7,TRBV7-2,CASNPAGAYEQYF,TGTGCCAGCAACCCAGCGGGGGCTTACGAGCAGTACTTC
-,-,TRBJ2-2,TRBV10-3,CAISALSGAAANTGELFF,TGTGCCATCAGTGCCCTTTCTGGGGCGGCGGCGAACACCGGGGAGCTGTTTTTT
-,once,TRBJ1-1,TRBV7-8,CASSHRFEDTEAFF,TGTGCCAGCAGCCACAGGTTTGAGGACACTGAAGCTTTCTTT